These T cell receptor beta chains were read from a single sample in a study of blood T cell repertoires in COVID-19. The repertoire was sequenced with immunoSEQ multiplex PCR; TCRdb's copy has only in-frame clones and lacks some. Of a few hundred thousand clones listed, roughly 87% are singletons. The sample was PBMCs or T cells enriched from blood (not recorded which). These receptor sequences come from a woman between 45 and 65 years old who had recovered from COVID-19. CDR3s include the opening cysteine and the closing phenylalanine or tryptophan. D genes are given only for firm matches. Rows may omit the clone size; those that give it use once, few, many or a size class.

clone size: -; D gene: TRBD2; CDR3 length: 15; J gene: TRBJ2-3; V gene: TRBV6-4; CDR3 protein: CASRPTSGSADTQYF; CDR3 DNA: TGTGCCAGCAGACCCACTAGCGGGAGTGCAGATACGCAGTATTTT
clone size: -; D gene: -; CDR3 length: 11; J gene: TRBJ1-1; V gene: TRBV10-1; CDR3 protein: CASSGQTMTFF; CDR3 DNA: TGCGCCAGCAGTGGACAGACAATGACTTTCTTT
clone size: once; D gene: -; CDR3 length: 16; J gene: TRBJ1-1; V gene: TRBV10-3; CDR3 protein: CAIRNRQDQRGTEAFF; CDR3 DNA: TGTGCCATCAGAAACCGACAGGACCAGAGAGGTACTGAAGCTTTCTTT
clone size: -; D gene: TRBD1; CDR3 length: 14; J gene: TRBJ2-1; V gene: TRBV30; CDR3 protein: CAWSGGQVYNEQFF; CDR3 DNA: TGTGCCTGGAGTGGGGGACAGGTATACAATGAGCAGTTCTTC
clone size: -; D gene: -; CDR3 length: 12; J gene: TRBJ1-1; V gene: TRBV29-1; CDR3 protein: CSVREGFTEAFF; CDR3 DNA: TGCAGCGTTAGAGAGGGTTTCACTGAAGCTTTCTTT
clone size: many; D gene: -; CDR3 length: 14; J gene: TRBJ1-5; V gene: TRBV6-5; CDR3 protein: CASTADRLRQPQHF; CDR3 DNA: TGTGCCAGCACCGCCGACAGGCTCCGTCAGCCCCAGCATTTT
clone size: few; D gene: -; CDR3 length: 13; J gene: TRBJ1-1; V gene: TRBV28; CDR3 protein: CASIQTGNTEAFF; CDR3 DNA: TGTGCCAGCATTCAGACAGGGAACACTGAAGCTTTCTTT
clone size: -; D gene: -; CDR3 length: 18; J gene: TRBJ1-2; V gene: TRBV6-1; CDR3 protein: CASSENGGRGGFGYGYTF; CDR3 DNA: TGTGCCAGCAGTGAAAACGGGGGGCGTGGGGGTTTCGGCTATGGCTACACCTTC
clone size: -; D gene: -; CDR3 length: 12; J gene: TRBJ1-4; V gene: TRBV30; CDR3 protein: CAWAGVYEKLFF; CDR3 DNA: TGTGCCTGGGCAGGGGTTTATGAAAAACTGTTTTTT
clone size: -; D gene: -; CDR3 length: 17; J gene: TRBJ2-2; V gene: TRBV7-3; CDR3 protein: CASSADGANPLTGELFF; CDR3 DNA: TGTGCCAGTTCTGCCGATGGGGCGAATCCTTTAACCGGGGAGCTGTTTTTT
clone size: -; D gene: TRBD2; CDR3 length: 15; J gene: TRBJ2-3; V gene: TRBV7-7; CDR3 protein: CASSLTSGSTDTQYF; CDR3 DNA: TGTGCCAGCAGCTTGACTAGCGGGAGCACAGATACGCAGTATTTT
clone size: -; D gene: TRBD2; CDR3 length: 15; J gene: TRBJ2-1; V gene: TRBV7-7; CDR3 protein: CASSPFSGRQNEQFF; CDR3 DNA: TGTGCCAGCAGCCCGTTCAGCGGGAGGCAAAATGAGCAGTTCTTC
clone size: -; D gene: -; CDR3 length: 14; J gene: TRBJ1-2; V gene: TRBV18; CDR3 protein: CASSPRGHQDGYTF; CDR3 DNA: TGTGCCAGCTCACCAAGGGGACACCAAGATGGCTACACCTTC
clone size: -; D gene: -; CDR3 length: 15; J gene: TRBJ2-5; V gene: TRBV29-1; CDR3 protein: CSVLPCRTVKETQYF; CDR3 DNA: TGCAGCGTTCTACCCTGTCGGACAGTGAAAGAGACCCAGTACTTC
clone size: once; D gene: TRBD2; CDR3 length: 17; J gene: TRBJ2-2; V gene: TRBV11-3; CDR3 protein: CASSLVPAGANTGELFF; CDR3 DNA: TGTGCCAGCAGCTTAGTTCCGGCGGGGGCGAACACCGGGGAGCTGTTTTTT
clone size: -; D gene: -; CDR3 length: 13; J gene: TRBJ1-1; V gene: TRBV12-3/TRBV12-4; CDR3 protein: CASSLSRVVEAFF; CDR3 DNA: TGTGCCAGCAGTTTGTCCCGGGTTGTTGAAGCTTTCTTT